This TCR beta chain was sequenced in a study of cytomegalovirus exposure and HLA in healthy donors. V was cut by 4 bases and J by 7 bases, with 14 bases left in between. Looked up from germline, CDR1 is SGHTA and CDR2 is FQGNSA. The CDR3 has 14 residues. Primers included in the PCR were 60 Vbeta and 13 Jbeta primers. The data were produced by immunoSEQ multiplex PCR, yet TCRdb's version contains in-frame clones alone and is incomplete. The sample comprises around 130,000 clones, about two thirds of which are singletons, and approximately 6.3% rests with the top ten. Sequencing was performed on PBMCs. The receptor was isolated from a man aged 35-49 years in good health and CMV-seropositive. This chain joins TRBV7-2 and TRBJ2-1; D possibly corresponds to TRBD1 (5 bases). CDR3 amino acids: CASSSYRLGNEQFF. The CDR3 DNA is TGTGCCAGCAGCTCCTACAGGTTGGGGAATGAGCAGTTCTTC.